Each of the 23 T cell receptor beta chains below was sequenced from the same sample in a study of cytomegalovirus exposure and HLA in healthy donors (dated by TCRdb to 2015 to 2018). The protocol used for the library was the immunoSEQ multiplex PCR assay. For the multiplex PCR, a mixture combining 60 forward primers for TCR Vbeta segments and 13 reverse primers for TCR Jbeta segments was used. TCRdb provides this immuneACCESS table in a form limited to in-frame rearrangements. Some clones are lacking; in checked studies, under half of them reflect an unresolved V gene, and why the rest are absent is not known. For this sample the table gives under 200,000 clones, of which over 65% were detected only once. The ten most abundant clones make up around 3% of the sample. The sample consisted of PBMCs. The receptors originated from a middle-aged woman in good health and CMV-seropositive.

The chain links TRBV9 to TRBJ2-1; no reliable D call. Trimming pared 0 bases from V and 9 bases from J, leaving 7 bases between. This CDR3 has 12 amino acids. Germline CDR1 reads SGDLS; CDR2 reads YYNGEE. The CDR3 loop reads CASSVVSGEQFF. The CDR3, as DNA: TGTGCCAGCAGCGTAGTCTCGGGTGAGCAGTTCTTC.

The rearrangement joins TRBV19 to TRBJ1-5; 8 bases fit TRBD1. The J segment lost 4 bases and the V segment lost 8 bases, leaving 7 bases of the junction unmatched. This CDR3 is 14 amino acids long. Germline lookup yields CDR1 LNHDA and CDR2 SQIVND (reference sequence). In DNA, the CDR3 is TGTGCCAGTGCGGACAGGGTAAAGAATCAGCCCCAGCATTTT. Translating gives CASADRVKNQPQHF.

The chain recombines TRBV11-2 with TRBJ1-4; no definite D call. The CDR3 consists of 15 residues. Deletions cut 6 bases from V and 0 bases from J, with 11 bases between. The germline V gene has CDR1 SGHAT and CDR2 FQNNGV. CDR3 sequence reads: CASRPTRATNEKLFF. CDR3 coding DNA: TGTGCCAGCAGACCAACGAGGGCAACTAATGAAAAACTGTTTTTT.

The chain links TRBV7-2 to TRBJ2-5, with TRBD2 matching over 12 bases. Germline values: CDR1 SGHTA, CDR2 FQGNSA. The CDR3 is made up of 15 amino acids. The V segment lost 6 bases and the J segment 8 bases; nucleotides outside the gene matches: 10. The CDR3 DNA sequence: TGTGCCAGCAGTGTTCTAGCGGGGGGGCCGAAAACCCAGTACTTC. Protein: CASSVLAGGPKTQYF.

The CDR3 DNA reads TGTGCCAGCAGTATTACAGGGGGTCCTACTAGCTCCTATAATTCACCCCTCCACTTT. It yields the protein CASSITGGPTSSYNSPLHF. V gene TRBV27 combines with J gene TRBJ1-6; 8 nucleotides align to TRBD1. Germline trimming cut 5 bases from V and 0 bases from J; bases unmatched to any gene: 12. The CDR3 consists of 19 residues. Germline loops: CDR1 MNHEY, CDR2 SMNVEV (reference sequence).

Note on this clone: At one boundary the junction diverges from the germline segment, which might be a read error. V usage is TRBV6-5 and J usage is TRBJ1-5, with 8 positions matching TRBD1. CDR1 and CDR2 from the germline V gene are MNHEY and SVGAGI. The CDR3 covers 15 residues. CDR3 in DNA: TGTGCCAGCAGTTATACGACAGGGGTCGATCAGCCCCAGAATTTT. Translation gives CASSYTTGVDQPQNF.

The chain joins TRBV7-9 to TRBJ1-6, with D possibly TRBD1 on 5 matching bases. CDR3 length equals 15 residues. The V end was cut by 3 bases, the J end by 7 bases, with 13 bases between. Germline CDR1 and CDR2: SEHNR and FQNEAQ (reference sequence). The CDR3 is CASSLREGRNSPLHF. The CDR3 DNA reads TGTGCCAGCAGCTTGAGGGAGGGGCGGAATTCACCCCTCCACTTT.

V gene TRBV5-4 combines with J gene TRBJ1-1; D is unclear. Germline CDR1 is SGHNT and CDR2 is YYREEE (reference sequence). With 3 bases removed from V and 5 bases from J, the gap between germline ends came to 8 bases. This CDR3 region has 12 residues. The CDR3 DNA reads TGTGCCAGCAGCTCCTATAGTACTGAAGCTTTCTTT. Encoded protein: CASSSYSTEAFF.

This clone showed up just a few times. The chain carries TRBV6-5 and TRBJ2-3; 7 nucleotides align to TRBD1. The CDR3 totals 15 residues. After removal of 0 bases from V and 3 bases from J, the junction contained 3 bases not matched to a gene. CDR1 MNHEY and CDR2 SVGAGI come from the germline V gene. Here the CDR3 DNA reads TGTGCCAGCAGTTACTCCGGGACAGCTACAGATACGCAGTATTTT. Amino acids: CASSYSGTATDTQYF.

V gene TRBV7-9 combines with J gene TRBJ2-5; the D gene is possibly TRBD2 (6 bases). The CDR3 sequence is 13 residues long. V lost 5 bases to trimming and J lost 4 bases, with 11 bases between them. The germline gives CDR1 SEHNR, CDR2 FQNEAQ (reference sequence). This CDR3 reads CASSRTGGETQYF. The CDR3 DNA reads TGTGCCAGCAGCCGTACCGGGGGAGAGACCCAGTACTTC. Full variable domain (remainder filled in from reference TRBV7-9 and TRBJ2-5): DTGVSQNPRHKITKRGQNVTFRCDPISEHNRLYWYRQTLGQGPEFLTYFQNEAQLEKSRLLSDRFSAERPKGSFSTLEIQRTEQGDSAMYLCASSRTGGETQYFGPGTRLLVL.

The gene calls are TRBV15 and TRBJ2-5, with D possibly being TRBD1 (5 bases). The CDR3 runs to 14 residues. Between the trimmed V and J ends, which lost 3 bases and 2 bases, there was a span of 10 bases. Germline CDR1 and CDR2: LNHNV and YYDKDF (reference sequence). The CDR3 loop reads CATSSRQIQETQYF. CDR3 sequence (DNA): TGTGCCACCAGCAGCCGACAGATACAAGAGACCCAGTACTTC.

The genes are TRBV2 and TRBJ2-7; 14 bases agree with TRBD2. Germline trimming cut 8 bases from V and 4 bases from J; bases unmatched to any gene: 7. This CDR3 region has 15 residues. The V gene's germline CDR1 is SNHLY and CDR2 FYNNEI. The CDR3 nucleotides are TGTGCCAGCGGTGGACTAGCGGGGGGCCTTTACGAGCAGTACTTC. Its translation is CASGGLAGGLYEQYF.

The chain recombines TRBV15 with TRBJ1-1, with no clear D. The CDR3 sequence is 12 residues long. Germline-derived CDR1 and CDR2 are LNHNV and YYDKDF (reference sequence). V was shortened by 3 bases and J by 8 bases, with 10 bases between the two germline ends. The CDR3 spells CATSSTDGEAFF. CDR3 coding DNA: TGTGCCACCAGCAGTACCGACGGGGAAGCTTTCTTT.

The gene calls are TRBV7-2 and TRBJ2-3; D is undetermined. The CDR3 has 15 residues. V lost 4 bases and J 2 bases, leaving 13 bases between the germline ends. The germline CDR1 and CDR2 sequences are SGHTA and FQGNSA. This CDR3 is CASSSPVGITDTQYF. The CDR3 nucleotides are TGTGCCAGCAGCTCCCCGGTGGGCATCACAGATACGCAGTATTTT.

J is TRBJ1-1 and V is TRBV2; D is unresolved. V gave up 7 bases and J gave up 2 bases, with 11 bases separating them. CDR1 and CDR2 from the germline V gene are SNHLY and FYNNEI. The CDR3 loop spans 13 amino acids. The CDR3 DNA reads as TGTGCCAGCAACACCCTGGCTAACACTGAAGCTTTCTTT. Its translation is CASNTLANTEAFF. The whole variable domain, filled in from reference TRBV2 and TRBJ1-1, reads EPEVTQTPSHQVTQMGQEVILRCVPISNHLYFYWYRQILGQKVEFLVSFYNNEISEKSEIFDDQFSVERPDGSNFTLKIRSTKLEDSAMYFCASNTLANTEAFFGQGTRLTVV.

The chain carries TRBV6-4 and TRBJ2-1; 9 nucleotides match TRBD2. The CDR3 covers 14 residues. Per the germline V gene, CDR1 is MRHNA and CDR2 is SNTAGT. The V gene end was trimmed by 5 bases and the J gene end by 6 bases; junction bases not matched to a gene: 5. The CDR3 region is CASSSGLASNEQFF. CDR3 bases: TGTGCCAGCAGTAGCGGACTAGCGAGCAATGAGCAGTTCTTC.

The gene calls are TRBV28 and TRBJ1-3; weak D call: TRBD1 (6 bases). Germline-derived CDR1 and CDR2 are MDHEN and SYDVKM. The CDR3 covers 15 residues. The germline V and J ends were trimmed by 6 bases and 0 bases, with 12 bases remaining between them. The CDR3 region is CASSDTGISGNTIYF. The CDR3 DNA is TGTGCCAGCAGCGACACAGGGATCTCTGGAAACACCATATATTTT.

The CDR3, as DNA: TGTGCCAGCAGTGATGGACAGGGGGGCTACGAGCAGTACTTC. Its translation is CASSDGQGGYEQYF. The V and J genes are TRBV6-5 and TRBJ2-7, with 10 bases fitting TRBD1. The germline gives CDR1 MNHEY, CDR2 SVGAGI. The length of the CDR3 is 14 residues. V lost 5 bases, J lost 3 bases, and 4 bases stayed unmatched.

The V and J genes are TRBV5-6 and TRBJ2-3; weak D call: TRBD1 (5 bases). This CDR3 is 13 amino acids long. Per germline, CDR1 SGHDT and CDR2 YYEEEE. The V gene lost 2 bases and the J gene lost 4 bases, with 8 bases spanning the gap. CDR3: CASSFVGPDTQYF. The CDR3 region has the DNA TGTGCCAGCAGCTTCGTGGGGCCAGATACGCAGTATTTT.

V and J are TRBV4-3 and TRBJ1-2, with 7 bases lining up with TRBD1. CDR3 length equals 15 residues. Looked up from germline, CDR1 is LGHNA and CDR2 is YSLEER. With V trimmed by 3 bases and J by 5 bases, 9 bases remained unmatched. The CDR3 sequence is CASSHLTGVNYGYTF. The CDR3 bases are TGCGCCAGCAGCCACTTAACAGGGGTAAATTATGGCTACACCTTC.

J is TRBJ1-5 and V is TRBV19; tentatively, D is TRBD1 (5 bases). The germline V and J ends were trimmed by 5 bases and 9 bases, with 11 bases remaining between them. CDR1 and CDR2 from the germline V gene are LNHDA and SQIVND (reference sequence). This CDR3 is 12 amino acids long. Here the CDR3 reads CASSPQGGPQHF. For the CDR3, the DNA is TGTGCCAGTAGTCCCCAGGGTGGGCCCCAGCATTTT. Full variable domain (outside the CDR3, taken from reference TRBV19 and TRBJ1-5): DGGITQSPKYLFRKEGQNVTLSCEQNLNHDAMYWYRQDPGQGLRLIYYSQIVNDFQKGDIAEGYSVSREKKESFPLTVTSAQKNPTAFYLCASSPQGGPQHFGDGTRLSIL.

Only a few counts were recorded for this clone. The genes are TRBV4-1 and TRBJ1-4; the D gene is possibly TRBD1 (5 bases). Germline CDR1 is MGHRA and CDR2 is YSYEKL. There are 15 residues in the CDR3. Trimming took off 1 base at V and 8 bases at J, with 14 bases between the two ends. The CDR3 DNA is TGCGCCAGCAGCCAAGCCTGGCAGGGTGTCGAAAAACTGTTTTTT. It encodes CASSQAWQGVEKLFF.

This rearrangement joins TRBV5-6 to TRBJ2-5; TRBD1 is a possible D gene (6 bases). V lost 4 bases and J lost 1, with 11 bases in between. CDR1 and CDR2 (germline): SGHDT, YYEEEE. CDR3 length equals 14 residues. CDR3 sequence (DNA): TGTGCCAGCAGCCTAACAGGGCCCCAAGAGACCCAGTACTTC. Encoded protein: CASSLTGPQETQYF.